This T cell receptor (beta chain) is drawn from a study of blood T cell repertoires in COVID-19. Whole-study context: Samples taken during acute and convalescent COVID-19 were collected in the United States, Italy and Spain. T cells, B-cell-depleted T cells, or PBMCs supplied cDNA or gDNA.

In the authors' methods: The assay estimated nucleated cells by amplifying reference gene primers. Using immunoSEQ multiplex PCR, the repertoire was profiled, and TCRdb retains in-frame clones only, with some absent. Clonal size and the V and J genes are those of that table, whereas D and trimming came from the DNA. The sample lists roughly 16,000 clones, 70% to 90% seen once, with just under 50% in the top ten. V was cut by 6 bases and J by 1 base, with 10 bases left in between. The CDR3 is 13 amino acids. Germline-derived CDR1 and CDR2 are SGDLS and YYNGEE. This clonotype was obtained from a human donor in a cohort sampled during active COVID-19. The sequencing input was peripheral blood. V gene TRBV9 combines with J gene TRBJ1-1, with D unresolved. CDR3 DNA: TGTGCCAGCAATCGAGGCGGGAACACTGAAGCTTTCTTT. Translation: CASNRGGNTEAFF.